A selection of T cell receptor beta chains follows, all from one sample in a study of blood T cell repertoires in COVID-19. Method: immunoSEQ multiplex PCR; TCRdb's copy keeps in-frame clones and lacks some. This sample has about 38,000 clones, with about 74% found just once. Sequencing was performed on peripheral blood. The source is a man aged 70-80 years with COVID-19, enrolled during active disease. Each CDR3 is given with its conserved first and last residue.

V	J	CDR3
TRBV6-5	TRBJ1-6	CASSTTGAGSPLHF
TRBV4-2	TRBJ2-1	CASSQVQGTVGEQFF
TRBV3-1/TRBV3-2	TRBJ1-6	CASSPGVRNSPLHF
TRBV18	TRBJ1-3	CASSRDREYTGNTIYF
TRBV29-1	TRBJ2-7	CSVARQGARSYEQYF
TRBV12-5	TRBJ1-3	CASGTGAGNTIYF
TRBV30	TRBJ1-2	CAWQGAQRGYTF
TRBV6-1	TRBJ1-4	CASSDLQGVANEKLFF
TRBV6-4	TRBJ2-3	CASSVGRDTDTQYF
TRBV13	TRBJ2-1	CASSLIEYWDTNNEQFF
TRBV6-5	TRBJ2-7	CASSPPGTLTRYF
TRBV7-2	TRBJ1-5	CASSLGDRGYQPQHF
TRBV19	TRBJ1-2	CASRPGSSRYYGYTF
TRBV28	TRBJ1-5	CASSTQQASNQPQHF
TRBV5-4	TRBJ2-2	CASSFRDYNTGELFF
TRBV7-2	TRBJ1-1	CASSSTPEGGAEAFF
TRBV4-3	TRBJ1-6	CASSHRRWGRGSYNSPLHF
TRBV19	TRBJ1-2	CASSISRGTNYGYTF
TRBV10-3	TRBJ2-5	CAISAGGGETQYF
TRBV6-5	TRBJ1-6	CASSYPGYNPPLHF
TRBV3-1/TRBV3-2	TRBJ1-5	CASSQDQGLGNQPQHF
TRBV2	TRBJ1-1	CASNQLKNTEAFF
TRBV4-2	TRBJ1-3	CASSQAGGRGTGNTIYF
TRBV18	TRBJ2-5	CASSPAMVETQYF
TRBV5-1	TRBJ2-3	CASSLAGVSTDTQYF
TRBV5-1	TRBJ1-2	CASTQGRVGSTYGYTF
TRBV28	TRBJ1-6	CASRPGLTNSPLHF
TRBV5-8	TRBJ2-7	CASSLWGVPHEQYF
TRBV18	TRBJ2-3	CASSPRETDTQYF
TRBV3-1/TRBV3-2	TRBJ1-1	CASSPTQGSEAFF
TRBV10-2	TRBJ2-1	CASSRWASGIASYNEQFF
TRBV3-1/TRBV3-2	TRBJ2-7	CASSHLAGNYEQYF
TRBV19	TRBJ2-5	CASSPGTGGAETQYF
TRBV4-2	TRBJ1-5	CASSLSSGGVSNQPQHF
TRBV28	TRBJ1-6	CASSPDWDSQTNYNSPLHF
TRBV30	TRBJ1-1	CAWSVRLTGGTEAFF
TRBV5-1	TRBJ1-6	CASSLDLTSGSPLHF
TRBV9	TRBJ1-3	CASSPQGGLLSGNTIYF
TRBV18	TRBJ2-1	CASSPRLAGYNEQFF
TRBV14	TRBJ1-1	CASSPIKGVLGMNTEAFF
TRBV30	TRBJ1-5	CAWSEWSGLDQPQHF
TRBV19	TRBJ1-1	CASKSRLGDTEAFF
TRBV24-1	TRBJ1-5	CATSFGGNQPQHF
TRBV24-1	TRBJ1-1	CATSDWTGEAFF
TRBV9	TRBJ2-1	CASSPGQGYNEQFF
TRBV9	TRBJ1-1	CASSVTGGNTEAFF
TRBV28	TRBJ2-6	CASSFLQAGANVLTF